This TCR beta chain was retrieved from a study of blood T cells in healthy people across ages. Findings and limits, study-wide: The unknown donor CMV status may have confounded expanded clonotype changes.

In regard to this clonotype: What it binds is unknown. A much more abundant neighbour one base away suggests this may be a read error.

The CDR3 totals 14 residues. CDR1 MGHRA and CDR2 YSYEKL come from the germline V gene. A minimum of 6 million PBMCs was isolated per sample. Alongside a J-beta primer mix, a sample-barcoded 5' primer served in a second PCR lasting about 7 to 12 cycles. A template-switch adaptor with 12 random nucleotides tagged each cDNA molecule. A single record per CDR3 protein comes from TCRdb applying MiXCR to the 5' RACE reads. Among about 700,000 distinct CDR3 sequences, roughly 32% were seen once, and the ten largest hold approximately 15%. The sample was blood. The clonotype was recovered from a woman aged 80 or over in good health. J is TRBJ1-2 and V is TRBV4-1; 7 bases agree with TRBD1. The CDR3, as DNA: TGCGTCAGCAGCCAAGTCGGCAGGGGGAATGGCTACACCTTC. Its translation is CVSSQVGRGNGYTF.